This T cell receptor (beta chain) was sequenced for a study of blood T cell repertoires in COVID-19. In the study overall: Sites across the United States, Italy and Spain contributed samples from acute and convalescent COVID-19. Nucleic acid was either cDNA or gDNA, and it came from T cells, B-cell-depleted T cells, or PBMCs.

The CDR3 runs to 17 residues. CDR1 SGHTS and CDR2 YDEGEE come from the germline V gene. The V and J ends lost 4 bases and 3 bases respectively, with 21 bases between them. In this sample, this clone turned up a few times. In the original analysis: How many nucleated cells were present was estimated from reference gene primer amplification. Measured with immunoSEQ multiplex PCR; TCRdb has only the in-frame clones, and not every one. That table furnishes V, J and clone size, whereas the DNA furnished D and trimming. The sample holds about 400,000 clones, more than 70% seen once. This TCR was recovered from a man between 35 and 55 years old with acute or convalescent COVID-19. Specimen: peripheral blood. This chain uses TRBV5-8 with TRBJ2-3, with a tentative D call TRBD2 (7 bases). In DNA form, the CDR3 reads TGTGCCAGCAGCCGCACCCCGGGGGGCTCTGCGACAGATACGCAGTATTTT. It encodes CASSRTPGGSATDTQYF.